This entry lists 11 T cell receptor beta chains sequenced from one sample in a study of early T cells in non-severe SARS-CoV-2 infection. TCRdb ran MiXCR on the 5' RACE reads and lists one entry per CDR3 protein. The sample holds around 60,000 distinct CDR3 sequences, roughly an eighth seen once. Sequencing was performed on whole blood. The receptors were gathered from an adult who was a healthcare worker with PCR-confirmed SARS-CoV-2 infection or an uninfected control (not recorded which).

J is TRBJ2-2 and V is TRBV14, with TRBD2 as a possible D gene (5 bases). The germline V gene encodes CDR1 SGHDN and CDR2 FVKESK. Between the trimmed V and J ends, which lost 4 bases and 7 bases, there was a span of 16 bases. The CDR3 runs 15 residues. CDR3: CASSPRYGGGGELFF. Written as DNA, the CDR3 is TGTGCCAGCAGCCCTCGGTACGGAGGCGGCGGGGAGCTGTTTTTT.

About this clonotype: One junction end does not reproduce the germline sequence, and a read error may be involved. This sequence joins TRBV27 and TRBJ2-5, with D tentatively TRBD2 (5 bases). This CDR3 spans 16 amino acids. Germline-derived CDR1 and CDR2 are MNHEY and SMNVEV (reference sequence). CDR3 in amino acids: CASSLSGNLNPPTQYF. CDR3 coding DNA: TGTGCCAGCAGTCTATCGGGGAACCTAAACCCCCCGACCCAGTACTTC.

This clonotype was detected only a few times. CDR3 in amino acids: CASRGFGEETQYF. CDR3 nucleotide sequence: TGTGCCAGCAGAGGGTTTGGGGAGGAGACCCAGTACTTC. The chain links TRBV28 to TRBJ2-5; D perhaps matches TRBD2 (5 bases). Germline V gives CDR1 MDHEN, CDR2 SYDVKM. The V gene lost 6 bases and the J gene lost 5 bases, with 13 bases spanning the gap. The CDR3 covers 13 residues.

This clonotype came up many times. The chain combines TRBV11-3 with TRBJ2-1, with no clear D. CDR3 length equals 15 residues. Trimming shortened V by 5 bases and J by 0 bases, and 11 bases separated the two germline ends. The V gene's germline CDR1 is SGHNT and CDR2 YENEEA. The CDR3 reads CASSLLPGSYNEQFF. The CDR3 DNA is TGTGCCAGCAGCCTGCTTCCCGGCTCCTACAATGAGCAGTTCTTC.

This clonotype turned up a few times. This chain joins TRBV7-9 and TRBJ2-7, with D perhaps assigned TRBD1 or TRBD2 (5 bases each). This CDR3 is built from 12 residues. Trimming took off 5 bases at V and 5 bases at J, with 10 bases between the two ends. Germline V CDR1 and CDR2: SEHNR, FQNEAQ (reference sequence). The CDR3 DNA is TGTGCCAGCAGCCGGGACGGGGACGAGCAGTACTTC. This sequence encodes CASSRDGDEQYF.

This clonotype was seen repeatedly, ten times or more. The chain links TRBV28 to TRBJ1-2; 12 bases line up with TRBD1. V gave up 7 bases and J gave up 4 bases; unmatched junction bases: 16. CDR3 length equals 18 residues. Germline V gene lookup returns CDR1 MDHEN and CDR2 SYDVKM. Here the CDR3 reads CASKVPPGQGAQGYGYTF. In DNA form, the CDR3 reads TGTGCCAGCAAAGTGCCACCGGGACAGGGGGCGCAAGGCTATGGCTACACCTTC.

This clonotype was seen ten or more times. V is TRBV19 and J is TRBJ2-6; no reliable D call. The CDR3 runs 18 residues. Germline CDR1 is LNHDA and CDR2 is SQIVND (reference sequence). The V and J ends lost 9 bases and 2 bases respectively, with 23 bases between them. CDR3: CASNTANWGRPGANVLTF. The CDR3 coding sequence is TGTGCCAGCAATACTGCAAATTGGGGAAGGCCTGGGGCCAACGTCCTGACTTTC.

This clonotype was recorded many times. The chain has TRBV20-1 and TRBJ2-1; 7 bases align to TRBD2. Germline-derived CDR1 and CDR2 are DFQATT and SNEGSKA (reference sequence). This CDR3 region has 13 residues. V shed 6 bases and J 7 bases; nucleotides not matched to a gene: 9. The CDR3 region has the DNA TGCAGTGCCCTAGCCGGGACTACAAATGAGCAGTTCTTC. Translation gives CSALAGTTNEQFF.

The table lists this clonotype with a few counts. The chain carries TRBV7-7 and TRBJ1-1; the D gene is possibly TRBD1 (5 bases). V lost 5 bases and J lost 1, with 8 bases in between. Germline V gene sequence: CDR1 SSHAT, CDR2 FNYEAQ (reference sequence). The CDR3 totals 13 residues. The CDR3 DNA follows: TGTGCCAGCAGCCGACAGCAGAACACTGAAGCTTTCTTT. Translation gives CASSRQQNTEAFF.

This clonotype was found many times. CDR3 sequence reads: CSAINARLAGGSYEQYF. In DNA form, the CDR3 reads TGCAGTGCCATAAACGCCCGACTAGCGGGGGGGAGCTACGAGCAGTACTTC. V is TRBV20-1 and J is TRBJ2-7; 14 positions match TRBD2. V was clipped by 6 bases and J by 3 bases; unmatched bases: 13. This CDR3 has 17 amino acids. Per the germline V gene, CDR1 is DFQATT and CDR2 is SNEGSKA (reference sequence).

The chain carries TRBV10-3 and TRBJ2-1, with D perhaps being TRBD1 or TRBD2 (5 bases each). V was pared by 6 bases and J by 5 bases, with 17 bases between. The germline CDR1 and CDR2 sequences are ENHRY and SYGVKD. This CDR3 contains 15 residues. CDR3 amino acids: CAIRTKTGTHNEQFF. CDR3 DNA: TGTGCCATCAGAACAAAAACCGGGACCCACAATGAGCAGTTCTTC.